This TCR beta chain is drawn from a study of blood T cells in healthy people across ages. On this clonotype: The antigen is unknown.

Primed by a sample-barcoded 5' primer and a J-beta primer mix, a second PCR proceeded for 7 to 11 cycles. A template-switch adaptor containing 12 random nucleotides labeled each cDNA molecule. TCRdb re-called the 5' RACE reads through MiXCR, storing one row per CDR3 protein. The top ten hold roughly a third of the sample, which has some 640,000 distinct CDR3 sequences, around half seen once. Ranging in age from about 6 to 95, the donors were healthy Caucasian individuals from Russia. Each of the donors had 9 to 10 milliliters of peripheral blood drawn into EDTA-treated Vacutainer tubes. Overall study results and limits: Compared with aged donors, long-lived donors showed fewer expanded clones, suggesting selection.

After removal of 5 bases from V and 2 bases from J, the junction contained 15 bases not matched to a gene. The CDR3 extends over 18 amino acids. The germline gives CDR1 SGHTA, CDR2 FQGNSA. This sequence originates from a woman in her sixties in good health. V usage is TRBV7-2 and J usage is TRBJ2-7; 10 positions match TRBD2. Sequenced: blood. In DNA form, the CDR3 reads TGTGCCAGCAGCATCCAAGTAGCTAGCGGGGGCCCAACCTACGAGCAGTACTTC. It specifies CASSIQVASGGPTYEQYF.